These 28 T cell receptor beta chains were all obtained from the same sample, sequenced in a study of chemoradiotherapy in HPV16-positive cancers. Assay used: immunoSEQ multiplex PCR; TCRdb lists only in-frame clones, some missing. This table holds more than 2,000 clones, around 86% found once. Sequencing was performed on tumor tissue, taken from a patient who underwent chemoradiotherapy. These receptors originate from a human donor with HPV-associated anogenital cancer.

The chain joins TRBV29-1 to TRBJ2-1; D tentatively fits TRBD1 or TRBD2 (5 bases each). The germline CDR1 and CDR2 sequences are SQVTM and ANQGSEA. CDR3 length: 11 residues. V gave up 6 bases and J gave up 5 bases, with 8 bases separating them. For the CDR3, the DNA is TGCAGCGTGGGACGGAACAATGAGCAGTTCTTC. This sequence encodes CSVGRNNEQFF.

The chain has TRBV21-1 and TRBJ1-6. TRBV21-1 is an annotated pseudogene. CDR3 length: 17 amino acids. The CDR3 loop reads CASSKGKFRKLRSALHF. DNA for the CDR3: TGTGCCAGCAGCAAAGGGAAGTTCAGAAAGCTTCGGTCAGCTCTCCACTTT.

In this sample, this clone turned up once. This CDR3 is also generated by other DNA sequences in the sample. The V gene is TRBV4-1, the J gene TRBJ1-1, with TRBD1 matching over 9 bases. The CDR3 is made up of 16 amino acids. The trim removed 7 bases at V and 3 bases at J, leaving 12 bases unmatched. Germline CDR1 MGHRA, CDR2 YSYEKL. The CDR3 here is CASNRGGTGTYTEAFF. The CDR3 DNA reads TGCGCCAGCAACCGGGGCGGGACAGGGACCTACACTGAAGCTTTCTTT.

The chain is built from TRBV9 and TRBJ1-4; 8 nucleotides agree with TRBD1. V trimming: 3 bases; J trimming: 7 bases; junction bases outside the gene matches: 2. Germline CDR1 is SGDLS and CDR2 is YYNGEE. The CDR3 contains 13 residues. DNA of the CDR3: TGTGCCAGCAGCGCCGGGACAGGTGAAAAACTGTTTTTT. Its translation: CASSAGTGEKLFF.

V is TRBV7-9 and J is TRBJ2-7, with D possibly called TRBD1 or TRBD2 (5 bases each). V lost 4 bases, J lost 3 bases, and 7 bases lay in between. The germline V gene has CDR1 SEHNR and CDR2 FQNEAQ (reference sequence). The CDR3 is made up of 12 amino acids. CDR3 sequence reads: CASSWDGYEQYF. In DNA, the CDR3 is TGTGCCAGCAGCTGGGACGGCTACGAGCAGTACTTC.

The chain recombines TRBV6-1 with TRBJ1-1, with 10 bases fitting TRBD1. The CDR3 has 14 amino acids. V lost 5 bases, J lost 5 bases, and 5 bases stayed unmatched. Germline CDR1 reads MNHNS; CDR2 reads SASEGT. The chain's CDR3 is CASSPDRGSTEAFF. The CDR3 DNA follows: TGTGCCAGCAGTCCGGACAGGGGGAGTACTGAAGCTTTCTTT.

The rearrangement uses TRBV9 and TRBJ1-1, with a weak D call TRBD1 (6 bases). The CDR3 has 13 amino acids. The V end was cut by 4 bases, the J end by 6 bases, with 13 bases between. The germline CDR1 and CDR2 sequences are SGDLS and YYNGEE. This CDR3 is CASSPRQDSEAFF. Here the CDR3 DNA reads TGTGCCAGCAGCCCGCGACAGGACTCTGAAGCTTTCTTT.

The V call is TRBV7-9, the J call TRBJ2-3, with a tentative D call TRBD1 (6 bases). Germline CDR1 is SEHNR and CDR2 is FQNEAQ (reference sequence). CDR3 length equals 17 residues. The ends were cut back, 5 bases at V and 2 bases at J, with 20 bases in the middle. This CDR3 is CASSRGVRNRDTDTQYF. The CDR3 nucleotides read TGTGCCAGCAGCCGAGGGGTTAGAAACAGGGACACAGATACGCAGTATTTT. The full variable domain, its missing parts supplied by reference TRBV7-9 and TRBJ2-3, is DTGVSQNPRHKITKRGQNVTFRCDPISEHNRLYWYRQTLGQGPEFLTYFQNEAQLEKSRLLSDRFSAERPKGSFSTLEIQRTEQGDSAMYLCASSRGVRNRDTDTQYFGPGTRLTVL.

The rearrangement uses TRBV11-2 and TRBJ2-7; D remains unclear. This CDR3 region has 13 residues. The ends were cut back, 7 bases at V and 0 bases at J, with 10 bases in the middle. Germline-derived CDR1 and CDR2 are SGHAT and FQNNGV. CDR3 region: CASNPPNSYEQYF. CDR3 coding DNA: TGTGCCAGCAACCCTCCGAACTCCTACGAGCAGTACTTC.

The chain combines TRBV15 with TRBJ2-1, with a tentative D call TRBD2 (6 bases). This CDR3 has 11 amino acids. CDR1 is LNHNV, CDR2 YYDKDF, per germline (reference sequence). V lost 5 bases to trimming and J lost 10 bases, with 9 bases between them. The CDR3 coding sequence is TGTGCCACCAGCTGGGGGGACGAGCAGTTCTTC. Protein: CATSWGDEQFF.

V usage is TRBV12-5 and J usage is TRBJ2-5; no firm D call. The CDR3 has 15 amino acids. Germline V CDR1 and CDR2: LGHNT, FRNRAP. V dropped 7 bases and J dropped 0 bases, with 15 bases sitting between them. DNA for the CDR3: TGTGCTAGTGCAACTCTCGTCAGCCACCAAGAGACCCAGTACTTC. Encoded protein: CASATLVSHQETQYF.

The chain combines TRBV12-5 with TRBJ1-1; D is possibly TRBD1 (5 bases). With 6 bases removed from V and 2 bases from J, the gap between germline ends came to 13 bases. Germline V lookup: CDR1 LGHNT, CDR2 FRNRAP. The CDR3 spans 14 residues. CDR3 DNA sequence: TGTGCTAGTGGCCTAGCTGGGGGAAACACTGAAGCTTTCTTT. This translates into CASGLAGGNTEAFF.

The chain combines TRBV19 with TRBJ2-5, with a tentative D call TRBD2 (6 bases). V lost 2 bases and J 4 bases, leaving 11 bases between the germline ends. CDR3 length: 14 residues. CDR1 LNHDA and CDR2 SQIVND come from the germline V gene (reference sequence). In nucleotides, the CDR3 is TGTGCCAGTAGTATACGGGAGTTAGCAGAGACCCAGTACTTC. Protein: CASSIRELAETQYF.

In DNA, the CDR3 is TGTGCCAGCAGCCCCGGGGGCACCGGGGAGCTGTTTTTT. Amino acid sequence: CASSPGGTGELFF. This chain connects TRBV4-2 to TRBJ2-2; D is possibly TRBD2 (6 bases). Germline CDR1 LGHNA, CDR2 YNFKEQ. The length of the CDR3 is 13 residues. With 4 bases removed from V and 4 bases from J, the gap between germline ends came to 7 bases.

For the CDR3, the DNA is TGTGCCAGCAGTGGGGGCCGATATCCCCAGCATTTT. It yields the protein CASSGGRYPQHF. V gene TRBV28 combines with J gene TRBJ1-5; TRBD1 is a possible D gene (6 bases). The CDR3 has 12 amino acids. Deletions cut 5 bases from V and 10 bases from J, with 12 bases between. The germline V gene has CDR1 MDHEN and CDR2 SYDVKM.

The J gene is TRBJ1-1, the V gene TRBV6-5; tentative D call: TRBD1 (6 bases). The V gene's germline CDR1 is MNHEY and CDR2 SVGAGI. The CDR3 is 14 amino acids. V shed 6 bases and J shed 4 bases, with 15 bases lying between them. The chain's CDR3 is CASRARGWSTEAFF. The CDR3 region has the DNA TGTGCCAGCAGGGCCAGGGGTTGGAGCACTGAAGCTTTCTTT.

The chain employs TRBV5-6 and TRBJ2-1, with D perhaps matching TRBD1 (6 bases). The germline CDR1 and CDR2 sequences are SGHDT and YYEEEE. Trimming removed 4 bases from V and 7 bases from J, with 9 bases in between. The CDR3 is made up of 12 amino acids. CDR3 region: CASSRDKNEQFF. For the CDR3, the DNA is TGTGCCAGCAGCCGGGACAAAAATGAGCAGTTCTTC.

V is TRBV19 and J is TRBJ2-5, with TRBD2 as a possible D gene (5 bases). Looked up from germline, CDR1 is LNHDA and CDR2 is SQIVND (reference sequence). The germline V and J ends were trimmed by 5 bases and 3 bases, with 16 bases remaining between them. This CDR3 contains 15 residues. CDR3 region: CASSPLGAAEETQYF. In nucleotides, the CDR3 is TGTGCCAGTAGTCCCCTTGGAGCGGCTGAAGAGACCCAGTACTTC.

V and J are TRBV28 and TRBJ1-4; D gene uncertain. The germline gives CDR1 MDHEN, CDR2 SYDVKM. CDR3 length: 15 residues. The V end lost 2 bases, the J end lost 4 bases, and 11 bases lay between the germline ends. The CDR3 sequence: CASSLKGGLNEKLFF. The CDR3 bases are TGTGCCAGCAGTTTAAAGGGTGGACTTAATGAAAAACTGTTTTTT.

The chain has TRBV9 and TRBJ1-2; possibly TRBD1 for D (5 bases). The germline CDR1 and CDR2 sequences are SGDLS and YYNGEE. CDR3 length equals 18 residues. Trimming took off 0 bases at V and 4 bases at J, with 22 bases between the two ends. Written as DNA, the CDR3 is TGTGCCAGCAGCGTAGAGGTGGGGGGACGCCGGTCGGGCTATGGCTACACCTTC. It specifies CASSVEVGGRRSGYGYTF.

DNA for the CDR3: TGCAGCGGAGTACAGGCAACCTATGGCTACACCTTC. It specifies CSGVQATYGYTF. J is TRBJ1-2 and V is TRBV29-1; a possible D gene is TRBD1 (5 bases). V lost 7 bases and J 4 bases, leaving 13 bases between the germline ends. The germline V gene encodes CDR1 SQVTM and CDR2 ANQGSEA. This CDR3 has 12 residues.

The chain employs TRBV19 and TRBJ1-3; weak D call: TRBD1 (6 bases). Germline V CDR1 and CDR2: LNHDA, SQIVND (reference sequence). Between the trimmed V and J ends, which lost 6 bases and 0 bases, there was a span of 9 bases. The CDR3 consists of 14 residues. The CDR3 nucleotides are TGTGCCAGTAGCGACAGGCACTCTGGAAACACCATATATTTT. Amino acids: CASSDRHSGNTIYF.

The rearrangement uses TRBV2 and TRBJ1-2; 7 bases align to TRBD1. CDR1 is SNHLY and CDR2 is FYNNEI in the germline V gene. CDR3 size: 14 residues. Trimming took 4 bases from V and 6 from J; bases not matched to a gene: 8. CDR3 nucleotide sequence: TGTGCCAGCAGTGGGAGGGGGCGGTATGATGGCTACACCTTC. Its protein is CASSGRGRYDGYTF.

V gene TRBV5-1 combines with J gene TRBJ1-1; D is unclear. Trimming left V 1 base short and J 5 bases short, with 9 bases between. CDR3 length: 13 residues. The germline V gene has CDR1 SGHRS and CDR2 YFSETQ. DNA of the CDR3: TGCGCCAGCAGCTTGTTTGAGTTGACTGAAGCTTTCTTT. It specifies CASSLFELTEAFF.

The CDR3 sequence is CASSWGGTGPSTDTQYF. Written as DNA, the CDR3 is TGCGCCAGCAGCTGGGGGGGGACAGGGCCCAGCACAGATACGCAGTATTTT. The V call is TRBV5-1, the J call TRBJ2-3; 9 nucleotides agree with TRBD1. CDR1 is SGHRS, CDR2 YFSETQ, per germline. The CDR3 runs to 17 residues. V dropped 3 bases and J dropped 0; count of bases not matched to a gene: 8.

V is TRBV4-1 and J is TRBJ1-1; tentatively, D is TRBD1 (5 bases). The V gene lost 0 bases and the J gene lost 10 bases, with 15 bases spanning the gap. The CDR3 is 14 amino acids. Germline CDR1 is MGHRA and CDR2 is YSYEKL. The CDR3 region has the DNA TGCGCCAGCAGCCAAGATGCCCGCAGGGAAGTAGCTTTCTTT. It encodes CASSQDARREVAFF.

This clone appeared once. The chain couples TRBV10-2 to TRBJ1-1; D gene ambiguous. CDR1 and CDR2 (germline): WSHSY, SAAADI. V gave up 5 bases and J gave up 1 base, with 17 bases separating them. The CDR3 length is 16 residues. The DNA of the CDR3 is TGCGCCAGCAGTAAGCTTCTCGACTTACGGAACACTGAAGCTTTCTTT. Protein sequence: CASSKLLDLRNTEAFF.

The genes are TRBV27 and TRBJ1-2; a weak D match, TRBD1 (5 bases). CDR3 length: 13 residues. Germline V CDR1 and CDR2: MNHEY, SMNVEV (reference sequence). V was trimmed by 0 bases and J by 8 bases, leaving 10 bases between them. The CDR3 DNA sequence: TGTGCCAGCAGTTTATCGGGACTCGGCGGCTACACCTTC. Protein sequence: CASSLSGLGGYTF.